The subject of this entry is one T cell receptor (beta chain). Its target is unknown. Germline assignment: CDR1 MNHEY and CDR2 SVGEGT. Trimming took 2 bases from V and 2 from J; bases not matched to a gene: 6. The CDR3 totals 15 residues. The entry originates in a study of response to subunit inactivated influenza vaccine. Study observations and caveats: There was a suggestion from the authors that each seasonal influenza vaccination recruits few new T cells.

TCRdb ran MiXCR on the RT-PCR reads and lists one entry per CDR3 protein. In the table there are under 850,000 distinct CDR3 sequences, around a sixth of which are singletons. The starting material was PBMCs from blood, obtained 4 to 6 days after vaccination. The TCR originated in a man in his forties or fifties who received an inactivated influenza vaccine. This chain uses TRBV6-2 or TRBV6-3 with TRBJ2-7; 7 bases match TRBD1. The DNA of the CDR3 is TGTGCCAGCAGTTACGGGGGACAGAACGCCTACGAGCAGTACTTC. This sequence encodes CASSYGGQNAYEQYF.